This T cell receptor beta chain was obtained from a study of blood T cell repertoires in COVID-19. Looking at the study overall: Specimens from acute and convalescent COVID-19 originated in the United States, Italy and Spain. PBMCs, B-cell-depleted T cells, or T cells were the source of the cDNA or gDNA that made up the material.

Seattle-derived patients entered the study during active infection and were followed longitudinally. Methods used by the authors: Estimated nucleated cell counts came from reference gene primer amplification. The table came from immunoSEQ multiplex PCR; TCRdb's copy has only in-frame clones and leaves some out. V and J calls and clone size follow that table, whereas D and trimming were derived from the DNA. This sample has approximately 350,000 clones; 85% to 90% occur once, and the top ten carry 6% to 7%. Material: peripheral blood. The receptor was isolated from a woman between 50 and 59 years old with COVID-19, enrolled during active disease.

This chain's CDR3 is CASSLGWRINLNTEAFF. The CDR3, as DNA: TGTGCCAGCAGCTTAGGATGGAGAATTAACCTGAACACTGAAGCTTTCTTT. This chain joins TRBV11-2 and TRBJ1-1; D is uncertain. This CDR3 has 17 residues. Trimming stripped 1 base from V and 0 bases from J, with 15 bases between. Germline assignment: CDR1 SGHAT and CDR2 FQNNGV.